This T cell receptor beta chain is from a study of blood T cell repertoires in COVID-19. Study information: Spain, Italy and the United States supplied samples that represented acute and convalescent COVID-19. Nucleic acid was either cDNA or gDNA, and it came from T cells, B-cell-depleted T cells, or PBMCs.

The CDR3 is 16 amino acids. Germline CDR1 MNHNY, CDR2 SVGAGI (reference sequence). Trimming left V 2 bases short and J 6 bases short, with 19 bases between. Per the study methods: Amplification of reference gene primers provided the estimated nucleated cell counts. The repertoire was sequenced with immunoSEQ multiplex PCR; TCRdb's copy has only in-frame clones and lacks some. The DNA gave D and trimming, while V, J and clone size come from that table. Of 15,000 to 20,000 clones listed, nearly 90% are singletons. Material for sequencing was peripheral blood. The receptor comes from a man aged 55 to 70 with active COVID-19. The J gene is TRBJ1-1, the V gene TRBV6-6; D call uncertain. The CDR3 here is CASSYRAGYGLAEAFF. In DNA form, the CDR3 reads TGTGCCAGCAGTTACAGAGCAGGTTACGGATTGGCTGAAGCTTTCTTT.